The 6 T cell receptor beta chains below all came from one sample that was sequenced in a study of blood T cells in healthy people across ages. With a J-beta primer mix and a sample-barcoded 5' primer, a second PCR ran roughly 6 to 11 cycles. Via MiXCR, TCRdb re-called the 5' RACE reads, giving one row per CDR3 protein. The data contain roughly 1,500,000 distinct CDR3 sequences, around 36% of them seen just once; the ten biggest clones take up around 11%. Sequenced input: blood. All receptors derive from a woman in her 30s in good health.

The rearrangement uses TRBV7-2 and TRBJ2-7; 12 bases are a match to TRBD2. J lost 6 bases, V lost 0 bases, and 3 bases had no gene match. Germline assignment: CDR1 SGHTA and CDR2 FQGNSA. The CDR3 has 15 amino acids. The CDR3 sequence: CASSLALAGGSEQYF. The CDR3, as DNA: TGTGCCAGCAGCTTAGCGCTAGCGGGAGGGAGCGAGCAGTACTTC.

The J gene is TRBJ1-4, the V gene TRBV4-2; TRBD1 agrees at 7 bases. CDR3 length equals 15 residues. Germline CDR1 is LGHNA and CDR2 is YNFKEQ. V shed 7 bases and J 6 bases; nucleotides not matched to a gene: 11. The CDR3 spells CASTDQGGSYEKLFF. In nucleotides, the CDR3 is TGTGCCAGCACGGATCAGGGGGGCAGCTATGAAAAACTGTTTTTT.

The chain employs TRBV12-3 or TRBV12-4 and TRBJ2-1, with 8 bases fitting TRBD1. J lost 1 base, V lost 5 bases, and 10 bases had no gene match. This CDR3 region has 17 residues. In DNA, the CDR3 is TGTGCCAGCAGTAGAGTTGGGACAGGTTGGTCCTACAATGAGCAGTTCTTC. This gives the protein CASSRVGTGWSYNEQFF.

This clonotype was counted only a few times. The rearrangement links TRBV5-4 to TRBJ2-3, with a tentative D call TRBD2 (6 bases). Germline V lookup: CDR1 SGHNT, CDR2 YYREEE (reference sequence). Between the trimmed V and J ends, which lost 6 bases and 1 base, there was a span of 15 bases. The CDR3 extends over 15 amino acids. The CDR3 sequence is CASTRSGGGTDTQYF. The CDR3 DNA reads as TGTGCCAGCACCAGATCCGGGGGTGGCACAGATACGCAGTATTTT.

This clonotype was seen only a few times. J is TRBJ2-1 and V is TRBV30, with TRBD1 identical over 11 bases. The CDR3 totals 14 residues. CDR1 and CDR2 (germline): GTSNPN, SVGIG (reference sequence). V trimming: 3 bases; J trimming: 7 bases; junction bases outside the gene matches: 5. The chain's CDR3 is CAWRDRGLLNEQFF. The CDR3 coding sequence is TGTGCCTGGAGGGACAGGGGGCTTTTAAATGAGCAGTTCTTC. Drawing the rest from reference TRBV30 and TRBJ2-1, the complete variable domain is SQTIHQWPATLVQPVGSPLSLECTVEGTSNPNLYWYRQAAGRGLQLLFYSVGIGQISSEVPQNLSASRPQDRQFILSSKKLLLSDSGFYLCAWRDRGLLNEQFFGPGTRLTVL.

This clonotype was seen a handful of times. J is TRBJ2-3 and V is TRBV20-1, with D possibly matching TRBD1 (6 bases). The germline V gene encodes CDR1 DFQATT and CDR2 SNEGSKA (reference sequence). This CDR3 region has 14 residues. The V and J ends lost 0 bases and 11 bases respectively, with 18 bases between them. The CDR3: CSARDLQRRGGQYF. The CDR3 region has the DNA TGCAGTGCTAGAGATCTTCAGCGCAGAGGGGGGCAGTATTTT.